Listed here are 13 T cell receptor beta chains from one sample, sequenced in a study of early T cells in non-severe SARS-CoV-2 infection. From the 5' RACE reads, TCRdb called clonotypes with MiXCR, one entry per CDR3 protein. The table records approximately 65,000 distinct CDR3 sequences, more than 9% of them present only once. The sequenced sample consisted of whole blood. The receptor set was obtained from an adult who was a healthcare worker with PCR-confirmed SARS-CoV-2 infection or an uninfected control (not recorded which).

This clonotype was detected ten times or more. V is TRBV28 and J is TRBJ2-3; 9 bases map to TRBD2. From germline, CDR1 is MDHEN and CDR2 SYDVKM. The CDR3 spans 14 residues. After removal of 3 bases from V and 3 bases from J, the junction contained 1 base not matched to a gene. Written as DNA, the CDR3 is TGTGCCAGCAGTTTCCTAGCGGGGACAGATACGCAGTATTTT. It encodes CASSFLAGTDTQYF.

At least ten counts were recorded for this clonotype. The chain recombines TRBV6-2 or TRBV6-3 with TRBJ2-7; D gene unclear. The CDR3 loop spans 13 amino acids. Germline V gene sequence: CDR1 MNHEY, CDR2 SVGEGT. Trimming took off 5 bases at V and 6 bases at J, with 14 bases between the two ends. CDR3 nucleotides: TGTGCCAGCAGTACCCGGCCCACGGGCGAGCAGTACTTC. It is translated as CASSTRPTGEQYF.

The sample holds many counts of this clonotype. The chain joins TRBV10-2 to TRBJ2-5, with TRBD2 identical over 10 bases. Germline assignment: CDR1 WSHSY and CDR2 SAAADI. CDR3 length equals 16 residues. V lost 3 bases, J lost 8 bases, and 12 bases stayed unmatched. For the CDR3, the DNA is TGCGCCAGCAGTGACGGGCTAGCGGGGGCGGGGGATACCCAGTACTTC. Its protein is CASSDGLAGAGDTQYF.

This clonotype was found a few times. This chain joins TRBV7-6 and TRBJ1-1; TRBD1 is a possible D gene (5 bases). The V and J ends lost 0 bases and 4 bases respectively, with 12 bases between them. The CDR3 runs 15 residues. Germline-derived CDR1 and CDR2 are SGHVS and FNYEAQ. The CDR3 loop is CASSLARDSVTEAFF. CDR3 DNA: TGTGCCAGCAGCTTAGCCCGCGACAGTGTCACTGAAGCTTTCTTT.

This chain's CDR3 is CASSLMGDHGYTF. The CDR3 DNA reads TGCGCCAGCAGCTTGATGGGGGACCATGGCTACACCTTC. V gene TRBV5-1 combines with J gene TRBJ1-2; D perhaps matches TRBD1 (5 bases). Germline V gene lookup returns CDR1 SGHRS and CDR2 YFSETQ. The V gene lost 1 base and the J gene lost 6 bases, with 10 bases spanning the gap. The CDR3 totals 13 residues.

This chain joins TRBV7-9 and TRBJ2-3; 8 bases agree with TRBD1. V shed 4 bases, J shed 0 bases, and the junction held 6 bases outside the gene matches. This CDR3 is 16 amino acids long. Germline V lookup: CDR1 SEHNR, CDR2 FQNEAQ (reference sequence). DNA for the CDR3: TGTGCCAGCAGCTCTCCCCGGGACAGGAGCACAGATACGCAGTATTTT. Protein: CASSSPRDRSTDTQYF.

The chain couples TRBV7-2 to TRBJ2-2, with 12 bases lining up with TRBD1. Germline CDR1 SGHTA, CDR2 FQGNSA. The length of the CDR3 is 15 residues. V gave up 4 bases and J gave up 6 bases; unmatched junction bases: 3. The CDR3 region has the DNA TGTGCCAGCAGCTCGGGACAGGGGGCGTCCGGGGAGCTGTTTTTT. Translation gives CASSSGQGASGELFF.

This clonotype was observed many times. The chain has TRBV20-1 and TRBJ2-7, with a weak D call TRBD1 (6 bases). Germline CDR1 reads DFQATT; CDR2 reads SNEGSKA (reference sequence). The CDR3 runs to 16 residues. V lost 5 bases, J lost 4 bases, and 24 bases lay in between. In DNA, the CDR3 is TGCAGTGCTCACTTAGGGGGAGCCGCGAACAAATACGAGCAGTACTTC. Its translation is CSAHLGGAANKYEQYF.

The CDR3 DNA sequence: TGCAGTGTCCAATCCCTAGAGGGAAGCACAGATACGCAGTATTTT. This codes for CSVQSLEGSTDTQYF. This rearrangement joins TRBV20-1 to TRBJ2-3; possible D gene TRBD2, 5 bases. CDR3 length: 15 amino acids. Germline CDR1 and CDR2: DFQATT and SNEGSKA (reference sequence). V was trimmed by 7 bases and J by 0 bases, leaving 17 bases between them.

The rearrangement uses TRBV3-1 and TRBJ1-1; 8 nucleotides align to TRBD1. Trimming cost V 2 bases and J 3 bases; bases outside gene matches: 2. Germline assignment: CDR1 LGHDT and CDR2 YNNKEL (reference sequence). CDR3 length: 14 amino acids. The CDR3 sequence is CASSQHRGYTEAFF. The CDR3 region has the DNA TGTGCCAGCAGCCAACACAGGGGGTACACTGAAGCTTTCTTT.

The V gene is TRBV5-4, the J gene TRBJ2-3; 8 nucleotides match TRBD1. The CDR3 is made up of 14 amino acids. The ends lost 3 bases at V and 4 bases at J; junction bases unmatched: 4. Per the germline V gene, CDR1 is SGHNT and CDR2 is YYREEE (reference sequence). Written as DNA, the CDR3 is TGTGCCAGCAGCTCCAGGGGGCCCTCAGATACGCAGTATTTT. Residues: CASSSRGPSDTQYF. The whole variable domain, remainder taken from reference TRBV5-4 and TRBJ2-3, is ETGVTQSPTHLIKTRGQQVTLRCSSQSGHNTVSWYQQALGQGPQFIFQYYREEENGRGNFPPRFSGLQFPNYSSELNVNALELDDSALYLCASSSRGPSDTQYFGPGTRLTVL.

This clonotype occurred many times. The rearrangement joins TRBV7-6 to TRBJ2-5, with TRBD2 identical over 7 bases. This CDR3 comprises 17 residues. CDR1 is SGHVS, CDR2 FNYEAQ, per germline. Trimming cost V 1 base and J 2 bases; bases outside gene matches: 10. The CDR3 bases are TGTGCCAGCAGCTTAGGACTCAGGGAGGGATGGCAAGAGACCCAGTACTTC. This codes for CASSLGLREGWQETQYF. The whole variable domain, remainder taken from reference TRBV7-6 and TRBJ2-5, is GAGVSQSPRYKVTKRGQDVALRCDPISGHVSLYWYRQALGQGPEFLTYFNYEAQQDKSGLPNDRFSAERPEGSISTLTIQRTEQRDSAMYRCASSLGLREGWQETQYFGPGTRLLVL.

At least ten counts were recorded for this clonotype. The rearrangement links TRBV11-2 to TRBJ2-6, with 12 bases lining up with TRBD1. With V trimmed by 3 bases and J by 0 bases, 9 bases remained unmatched. The CDR3 is 20 amino acids. Germline V gene data show CDR1 as SGHAT and CDR2 as FQNNGV. This chain's CDR3 is CASSLRVPGQGASGANVLTF. The CDR3 region has the DNA TGTGCCAGCAGCTTGAGAGTACCGGGACAGGGGGCCTCTGGGGCCAACGTCCTGACTTTC.